The present TCR beta chain was sequenced within a study of OX40 agonist ivuxolimab in advanced cancers. Overall study context: An agonistic human IgG2 monoclonal antibody against OX40 (CD134) was given.

Assay used: immunoSEQ multiplex PCR; TCRdb lists only in-frame clones, some missing. The data contain about 130,000 clones, 90% of them seen just once; the ten biggest clones take up about 1%. The study, taken as a whole, reports: Some patients who did not respond also had low normalized T-cell clonal expansion. Clonal expansion among partial responders at 0.1-3.0 mg/kg ranked near the lowest. At 0.1 to 3.0 mg/kg and by week 6, clonal expansion occurred in CD4+ and CD8+ blood T cells.

The CDR3 runs 14 residues. Trimming removed 4 bases from V and 6 bases from J; junction bases left unmatched: 9. Germline CDR1 is MNHEY and CDR2 is SMNVEV (reference sequence). Of note for this clone: The antigen is unknown.

The gene calls are TRBV27 and TRBJ2-7; 7 bases are a match to TRBD1. The starting material was CD4+ or CD8+ T cells sorted from blood, obtained in a trial of the OX40 agonist ivuxolimab. This receptor was obtained from an adult with an advanced solid tumor such as melanoma, head and neck, liver or kidney cancer. Here the CDR3 DNA reads TGTGCCAGCAGTTCCATGGTTCGACAGGGCGAGCAGTACTTC. It yields the protein CASSSMVRQGEQYF.